The 21 T cell receptor beta chains listed next were all sequenced from one sample in a study of CD8 T cells in Susac syndrome. The RNA, about 0.5 to 1 ug, was put through reverse transcription using random hexamers. Using its own MiXCR run on the immunoSEQ multiplex PCR reads, TCRdb lists one record per CDR3 protein. The data show 150,000 to 200,000 distinct CDR3 sequences, roughly 95% seen once. Sample: CD4+ T cells from PBMCs. Receptors were obtained from a human donor in good health.

The chain carries TRBV6-6 and TRBJ1-6, with 7 bases lining up with TRBD1. The germline gives CDR1 MNHNY, CDR2 SVGAGI (reference sequence). Unmatched junction bases numbered 0, after V lost 6 bases and J lost 4 bases. This CDR3 contains 13 residues. CDR3 sequence: CASRGQYNSPLHF. The CDR3, as DNA: TGTGCCAGCAGGGGACAGTATAATTCACCCCTCCACTTT.

This clonotype is a singleton in its sample. The chain uses TRBV7-3 and TRBJ1-5; D remains unclear. Between the trimmed V and J ends, which lost 5 bases and 1 base, there was a span of 6 bases. CDR3 length: 13 amino acids. CDR1 is SGHTA, CDR2 FQGTGA, per germline. The CDR3 region has the DNA TGTGCCAGCAGCACGGGGAGCAATCAGCCCCAGCATTTT. Protein: CASSTGSNQPQHF.

On this clonotype: One end of the junction does not line up with germline, which may come from a read error. The chain has TRBV6-1 and TRBJ1-6, with D unresolved. The CDR3 is made up of 16 amino acids. Germline V gene lookup returns CDR1 MNHNS and CDR2 SASEGT. For the CDR3, the DNA is TGTGCCAGCAGAGAAGAACACTCGCCTTATTATTCACCCCTCCACTTT. Encoded protein: CASREEHSPYYSPLHF.

This chain connects TRBV27 to TRBJ2-5; D might be TRBD1 (5 bases). The CDR3 loop spans 15 amino acids. Germline V gene sequence: CDR1 MNHEY, CDR2 SMNVEV (reference sequence). The ends were cut back, 4 bases at V and 3 bases at J, with 15 bases in the middle. The CDR3 DNA sequence: TGTGCCAGCAGTTCGTTGAGAAGGGGCGAAGAGACCCAGTACTTC. The encoded protein is CASSSLRRGEETQYF.

This clonotype was counted only a few times. Here the CDR3 DNA reads TGTGCCAGCAGCCCCGGGGGGTATAATTCACCCCTCCACTTT. As protein: CASSPGGYNSPLHF. This chain links TRBV7-6 with TRBJ1-6; TRBD1 might be the D (5 bases). Per the germline V gene, CDR1 is SGHVS and CDR2 is FNYEAQ. V was pared by 5 bases and J by 4 bases, with 9 bases between. The length of the CDR3 is 14 residues.

This sequence joins TRBV2 and TRBJ1-1; no definite D call. The germline V gene encodes CDR1 SNHLY and CDR2 FYNNEI. Between the trimmed V and J ends, which lost 3 bases and 8 bases, there was a span of 7 bases. CDR3 length: 11 residues. The CDR3 nucleotides are TGTGCCAGCAGTGACTACATAGAAGCTTTCTTT. Protein sequence: CASSDYIEAFF.

The chain recombines TRBV28 with TRBJ1-1, with D maybe TRBD1 (5 bases). Germline loops: CDR1 MDHEN, CDR2 SYDVKM. The V gene lost 1 base and the J gene lost 5 bases, with 20 bases spanning the gap. CDR3 length: 17 residues. CDR3 bases: TGTGCCAGCAGTTTATACCCCTTGAGGCAGGGAAGGACTGAAGCTTTCTTT. Translated: CASSLYPLRQGRTEAFF.

This chain uses TRBV20-1 with TRBJ1-2; D remains ambiguous. This CDR3 region has 13 residues. The germline V gene encodes CDR1 DFQATT and CDR2 SNEGSKA (reference sequence). V dropped 0 bases and J dropped 4 bases, with 9 bases sitting between them. The CDR3 nucleotides are TGCAGTGCTAGAGATGAACGGAGCTATGGCTACACCTTC. It specifies CSARDERSYGYTF.

Remarks on this clonotype: Sequence at one end of the junction differs from germline and may be a read error. This chain links TRBV7-3 with TRBJ1-1; D gene ambiguous. From germline, CDR1 is SGHTA and CDR2 FQGTGA. The CDR3 has 13 residues. CDR3 in DNA: TGTGCCAGCAGCTTAAACTCGAACACTGAAGTTTTCTTT. Translated, it gives CASSLNSNTEVFF.

J is TRBJ2-7 and V is TRBV20-1, with 12 nucleotides matching TRBD2. Germline V gene lookup returns CDR1 DFQATT and CDR2 SNEGSKA (reference sequence). The V and J ends lost 4 bases and 1 base, in that order; junction bases with no gene match: 8. The CDR3 runs to 16 residues. CDR3 in amino acids: CSANLLAGGHSYEQYF. CDR3 bases: TGCAGTGCTAACCTACTAGCGGGGGGCCATTCCTACGAGCAGTACTTC.

The rearrangement uses TRBV5-1 and TRBJ2-7, with 11 bases matching TRBD2. CDR3 size: 16 residues. V lost 0 bases, J lost 3 bases, and 5 bases stayed unmatched. Germline CDR1 reads SGHRS; CDR2 reads YFSETQ. The CDR3, as DNA: TGCGCCAGCAGCTTGGGACTAGCGGGGTTCCTCTACGAGCAGTACTTC. Protein sequence: CASSLGLAGFLYEQYF.

The CDR3 spells CASSEYGSYEQYF. In nucleotides, the CDR3 is TGTGCCAGCAGTGAATACGGGTCCTACGAGCAGTACTTC. The rearrangement uses TRBV25-1 and TRBJ2-7; D gene ambiguous. With 0 bases removed from V and 1 base from J, the gap between germline ends came to 4 bases. Germline CDR1 and CDR2: MGHDK and SYGVNS. The CDR3 loop spans 13 amino acids.

J is TRBJ1-5 and V is TRBV5-1; a weak D match, TRBD1 (6 bases). V lost 0 bases to trimming and J lost 5 bases, with 12 bases between them. The CDR3 has 15 residues. CDR1 is SGHRS, CDR2 YFSETQ, per germline. The chain's CDR3 is CASSLEGVLDQPQHF. The CDR3, as DNA: TGCGCCAGCAGCTTGGAGGGGGTTCTGGATCAGCCCCAGCATTTT.

The chain has TRBV20-1 and TRBJ2-3; weak D call: TRBD1 (5 bases). CDR1 DFQATT and CDR2 SNEGSKA come from the germline V gene (reference sequence). V was clipped by 3 bases and J by 4 bases, with 14 bases between them. This CDR3 contains 14 residues. CDR3 bases: TGCAGTGCTAGCAAGACAGCCCCTTCAGATACGCAGTATTTT. This codes for CSASKTAPSDTQYF.

The rearrangement joins TRBV12-3 or TRBV12-4 to TRBJ2-4; possibly TRBD2 for D (5 bases). V lost 2 bases, J lost 4 bases, and 12 bases lay in between. The CDR3 extends over 15 amino acids. The CDR3 DNA follows: TGTGCCAGCAGTTTAACCAGCGGCGAGAAAAACATTCAGTACTTC. This sequence encodes CASSLTSGEKNIQYF.

V gene TRBV29-1 combines with J gene TRBJ2-3, with a possible D match to TRBD1 (5 bases). The V end lost 3 bases, the J end lost 3 bases, and 7 bases lay between the germline ends. The CDR3 is 12 amino acids. In germline, CDR1 is SQVTM, CDR2 ANQGSEA. The CDR3 coding sequence is TGCAGCGTTGAGACAGCTACAGATACGCAGTATTTT. This encodes CSVETATDTQYF.

This chain joins TRBV7-7 and TRBJ2-5, with 12 bases lining up with TRBD2. The germline CDR1 and CDR2 sequences are SSHAT and FNYEAQ (reference sequence). V lost 3 bases, J lost 4 bases, and 6 bases stayed unmatched. This CDR3 contains 16 residues. The CDR3 region is CASSLVGTSGLETQYF. CDR3 coding DNA: TGTGCCAGCAGCTTGGTCGGGACTAGCGGGCTAGAGACCCAGTACTTC.

The gene calls are TRBV23-1 and TRBJ2-7; D is perhaps TRBD1 (10 bases). TRBV23-1 is treated as an ORF (open reading frame) with a function not yet certain. The CDR3 loop spans 22 amino acids. Trimming shortened V by 0 bases and J by 4 bases, and 34 bases separated the two germline ends. The CDR3 loop is CASSQSRGGDRGKGLVTYEQYF. As DNA, the CDR3 is TGCGCCAGCAGTCAATCGCGGGGGGGGGACAGGGGAAAGGGTCTCGTAACTTACGAGCAGTACTTC.

The rearrangement links TRBV18 to TRBJ2-6; TRBD2 matches 9 bases. After removal of 5 bases from V and 2 bases from J, the junction contained 10 bases not matched to a gene. There are 18 residues in the CDR3. Germline V gene lookup returns CDR1 KGHSH and CDR2 LQKENI. DNA of the CDR3: TGTGCCAGCTCAGTCACTAGCGGGTCCTATACTGGGGCCAACGTCCTGACTTTC. This codes for CASSVTSGSYTGANVLTF.

The chain is built from TRBV7-9 and TRBJ1-5, with D uncertain. Germline V lookup: CDR1 SEHNR, CDR2 FQNEAQ (reference sequence). CDR3 length equals 15 residues. V was trimmed by 5 bases and J by 0 bases, leaving 11 bases between them. The CDR3 DNA sequence: TGTGCCAGCAGCCAGTTAAGTTATAGCAATCAGCCCCAGCATTTT. The encoded protein is CASSQLSYSNQPQHF.

The chain recombines TRBV12-3 or TRBV12-4 with TRBJ2-2; D is uncertain. Trimming removed 4 bases at V and 4 bases at J, with 7 bases between. This CDR3 spans 13 amino acids. The CDR3 bases are TGTGCCAGCAGTTCGCAGACCACCGGGGAGCTGTTTTTT. It yields the protein CASSSQTTGELFF.